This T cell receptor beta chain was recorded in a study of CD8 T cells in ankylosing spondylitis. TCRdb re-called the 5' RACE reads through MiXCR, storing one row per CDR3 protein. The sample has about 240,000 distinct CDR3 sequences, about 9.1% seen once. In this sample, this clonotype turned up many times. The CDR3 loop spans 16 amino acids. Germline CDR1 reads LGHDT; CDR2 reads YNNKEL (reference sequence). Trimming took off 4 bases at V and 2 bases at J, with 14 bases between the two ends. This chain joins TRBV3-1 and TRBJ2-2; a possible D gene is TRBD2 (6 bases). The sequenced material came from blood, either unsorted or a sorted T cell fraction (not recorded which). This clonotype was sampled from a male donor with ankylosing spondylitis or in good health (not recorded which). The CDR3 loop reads CASSPRGGINTGELFF. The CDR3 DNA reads TGTGCCAGCAGCCCCCGAGGCGGGATAAACACCGGGGAGCTGTTTTTT.